Below are 32 T cell receptor beta chains sequenced from a single sample in a study of metastatic and nonmetastatic thyroid tumors. Patients were all untreated before their thyroid surgery. With MiXCR, TCRdb called clones anew from the PCR reads. The sample yields around 70,000 clones, roughly 18% seen once. What was sequenced was blood. These receptors were collected from a female donor with papillary thyroid cancer or a benign thyroid nodule (not recorded which). Some clones in this sample may be carry-over from other donors' samples.

Many counts were recorded for this clone. The chain carries TRBV12-3 or TRBV12-4 and TRBJ2-1; 8 bases map to TRBD2. This CDR3 has 14 residues. V gave up 7 bases and J gave up 2 bases; unmatched junction bases: 4. CDR3 amino acids: CASTPGLAYNEQFF. CDR3 in DNA: TGTGCCAGCACCCCGGGACTAGCCTACAATGAGCAGTTCTTC.

This clone was counted ten times or more. The chain has TRBV11-3 and TRBJ2-7; D remains ambiguous. CDR1 and CDR2 (germline): SGHNT, YENEEA. The V gene lost 0 bases and the J gene lost 0 bases, with 3 bases spanning the gap. The CDR3 is made up of 13 amino acids. CDR3 nucleotide sequence: TGTGCCAGCAGCTTAGACAGCTCCTACGAGCAGTACTTC. Amino acids: CASSLDSSYEQYF.

In this sample, this clone turned up many times. The rearrangement uses TRBV15 and TRBJ2-3, with TRBD2 matching 13 bases. J lost 6 bases, V lost 0 bases, and 6 bases had no gene match. CDR1 LNHNV and CDR2 YYDKDF come from the germline V gene (reference sequence). This CDR3 region has 17 residues. CDR3: CATSRDYTSGREDTQYF. CDR3 DNA: TGTGCCACCAGCAGAGATTACACTAGCGGGAGGGAGGATACGCAGTATTTT.

The table lists this clone with many counts. This chain uses TRBV14 with TRBJ2-3; the match to TRBD2 covers 7 bases. J was trimmed by 3 bases and V by 0 bases; bases with no gene match: 3. The germline V gene has CDR1 SGHDN and CDR2 FVKESK. CDR3 length equals 15 residues. The CDR3 DNA is TGTGCCAGCAGCCAAGATAGGCGGGAGACAGATACGCAGTATTTT. Amino acids: CASSQDRRETDTQYF.

This clone was counted a few times. The rearrangement uses TRBV11-2 and TRBJ2-2, with a weak D call TRBD1 (5 bases). Trimming took 5 bases from V and 8 from J, leaving 12 bases between them. There are 13 residues in the CDR3. The germline V gene has CDR1 SGHAT and CDR2 FQNNGV. CDR3 in amino acids: CASSPRTNGELFF. In nucleotides, the CDR3 is TGTGCCAGCAGCCCCCGGACAAATGGGGAGCTGTTTTTT.

This clone was seen more than once but under ten times. CDR3 sequence: CASSLAGGGNQPQHF. The CDR3 DNA is TGTGCCAGCAGTTTAGCAGGGGGGGGCAATCAGCCCCAGCATTTT. The chain employs TRBV27 and TRBJ1-5, with 7 bases matching TRBD1. Germline V lookup: CDR1 MNHEY, CDR2 SMNVEV (reference sequence). The V and J ends lost 2 bases and 2 bases, in that order; junction bases with no gene match: 3. The CDR3 has 15 amino acids.

This clone was recorded at least ten times. This chain connects TRBV9 to TRBJ2-3; no firm D call. Per germline, CDR1 SGDLS and CDR2 YYNGEE. V lost 0 bases, J lost 0 bases, and 14 bases lay in between. The CDR3 sequence is 17 residues long. CDR3 sequence reads: CASSVGIGRYSTDTQYF. CDR3 nucleotide sequence: TGTGCCAGCAGCGTAGGTATAGGGCGCTATAGCACAGATACGCAGTATTTT.

Many counts were recorded for this clone. The chain uses TRBV3-1 and TRBJ2-6; 8 bases agree with TRBD1. The trim removed 4 bases at V and 0 bases at J, leaving 5 bases unmatched. Germline-derived CDR1 and CDR2 are LGHDT and YNNKEL (reference sequence). The CDR3 spans 17 residues. CDR3 sequence reads: CASSRDRSISGANVLTF. Here the CDR3 DNA reads TGTGCCAGCAGCCGGGACAGGAGCATCTCTGGGGCCAACGTCCTGACTTTC.

The rearrangement joins TRBV30 to TRBJ2-7, with 11 nucleotides matching TRBD1. The J segment lost 7 bases and the V segment lost 2 bases, leaving 7 bases of the junction unmatched. This CDR3 is 14 amino acids long. CDR1 GTSNPN and CDR2 SVGIG come from the germline V gene (reference sequence). CDR3 residues: CAWSIGQGAREQYF. CDR3 sequence (DNA): TGTGCCTGGAGTATAGGACAGGGGGCGCGGGAGCAGTACTTC.

In its sample, this clone was seen many times. A single base separates this from a much larger clone, so it may be a read error. The chain couples TRBV28 to TRBJ1-5, with 10 bases fitting TRBD1. The CDR3 is 12 residues long. The germline gives CDR1 MDHEN, CDR2 SYDVKM. The CDR3 loop reads CACRTGGVPQHF. CDR3 nucleotide sequence: TGTGCCTGCAGGACAGGGGGAGTGCCCCAGCATTTT.

This clone was observed at least ten times. The chain carries TRBV27 and TRBJ2-3; D assignment may be TRBD1 or TRBD2 (5 bases each). Germline CDR1 and CDR2: MNHEY and SMNVEV (reference sequence). The CDR3 runs 14 residues. V was shortened by 4 bases and J by 2 bases, with 10 bases between the two germline ends. CDR3 in DNA: TGTGCCAGCAGTTGGGGGACGTACACAGATACGCAGTATTTT. Protein product: CASSWGTYTDTQYF.

This clone was observed many times. The CDR3 sequence: CASTPPDKYNEQFF. The CDR3 coding sequence is TGTGCCAGCACTCCCCCGGACAAGTACAATGAGCAGTTCTTC. V and J are TRBV11-2 and TRBJ2-1; D may be TRBD1 (5 bases). V gave up 7 bases and J gave up 4 bases, with 14 bases separating them. Germline loops: CDR1 SGHAT, CDR2 FQNNGV. CDR3 length: 14 residues.

This clone showed up many times. The chain has TRBV28 and TRBJ1-1; no reliable D call. The CDR3 has 11 residues. Trimming left V 2 bases short and J 11 bases short, with 9 bases between. The germline V gene has CDR1 MDHEN and CDR2 SYDVKM. The CDR3 DNA is TGTGCCAGCAGTTTAGGAGGTGGGGCTTTCTTT. This codes for CASSLGGGAFF.

This clone was counted many times. The chain has TRBV30 and TRBJ1-5; weak D call: TRBD1 (5 bases). The CDR3 covers 14 residues. V was cut by 4 bases and J by 0 bases, with 10 bases left in between. The germline gives CDR1 GTSNPN, CDR2 SVGIG (reference sequence). The CDR3 sequence: CAWTGTHSNQPQHF. The CDR3 bases are TGTGCCTGGACCGGGACCCATAGCAATCAGCCCCAGCATTTT.

The table lists this clone with many counts. The chain links TRBV2 to TRBJ2-5, with D hard to call. V shed 6 bases and J shed 1 base, with 9 bases lying between them. This CDR3 region has 13 residues. Germline-derived CDR1 and CDR2 are SNHLY and FYNNEI. This CDR3 reads CASSFPSQETQYF. CDR3 sequence (DNA): TGTGCCAGCAGCTTCCCGTCCCAAGAGACCCAGTACTTC.

This clone appeared many times. The V gene is TRBV11-2, the J gene TRBJ1-5; TRBD1 is a possible D gene (6 bases). With 5 bases removed from V and 7 bases from J, the gap between germline ends came to 18 bases. The length of the CDR3 is 15 residues. CDR1 and CDR2 from the germline V gene are SGHAT and FQNNGV. The CDR3 sequence: CASSAGVGARQPQHF. In nucleotides, the CDR3 is TGTGCCAGCAGCGCGGGGGTGGGGGCGAGACAGCCCCAGCATTTT.

In this sample, this clone turned up many times. The V call is TRBV28, the J call TRBJ2-1; TRBD2 is a possible D gene (6 bases). Germline lookup yields CDR1 MDHEN and CDR2 SYDVKM. V was clipped by 6 bases and J by 3 bases, with 15 bases between them. This CDR3 has 15 amino acids. CDR3 in amino acids: CASSITGLHYNEQFF. The CDR3 nucleotides read TGTGCCAGCAGCATTACGGGACTCCACTACAATGAGCAGTTCTTC. Filled out from reference TRBV28 and TRBJ2-1, the complete variable domain reads DVKVTQSSRYLVKRTGEKVFLECVQDMDHENMFWYRQDPGLGLRLIYFSYDVKMKEKGDIPEGYSVSREKKERFSLILESASTNQTSMYLCASSITGLHYNEQFFGPGTRLTVL.

This clone was seen many times. The chain combines TRBV20-1 with TRBJ1-2; perhaps TRBD1 as D (6 bases). The ends were cut back, 0 bases at V and 2 bases at J, with 13 bases in the middle. Germline V lookup: CDR1 DFQATT, CDR2 SNEGSKA (reference sequence). The CDR3 extends over 15 amino acids. Here the CDR3 DNA reads TGCAGTGCTAGAGAGGACAGCCAGACCAACTATGGCTACACCTTC. It encodes CSAREDSQTNYGYTF.

With respect to this clone: A clone one base away is much larger, so this may be a read error. CDR3 sequence reads: CSSSPQTYEQYF. The DNA for the CDR3 is TGCTCCAGCAGTCCCCAGACCTACGAGCAGTACTTC. The chain employs TRBV12-3 or TRBV12-4 and TRBJ2-7; D call uncertain. The CDR3 totals 12 residues.

This clone was observed many times. V is TRBV28 and J is TRBJ2-7; no firm D call. Germline loops: CDR1 MDHEN, CDR2 SYDVKM. Deletions cut 4 bases from V and 2 bases from J, with 12 bases between. The CDR3 is 14 amino acids. The CDR3: CASSSPSYPYEQYF. For the CDR3, the DNA is TGTGCCAGCAGTTCCCCTTCATACCCCTACGAGCAGTACTTC.

Only a few counts were recorded for this clone. The chain is built from TRBV12-5 and TRBJ2-3; D is unresolved. This CDR3 spans 13 amino acids. The germline V gene encodes CDR1 LGHNT and CDR2 FRNRAP. Trimming took off 9 bases at V and 3 bases at J, with 13 bases between the two ends. The CDR3 DNA is TGTGCTAGCACTCCCCCCACAACAGATACGCAGTATTTT. Protein: CASTPPTTDTQYF.

This clone was recorded many times. This sequence joins TRBV14 and TRBJ1-1; D perhaps matches TRBD1 (5 bases). Per germline, CDR1 SGHDN and CDR2 FVKESK. This CDR3 spans 14 amino acids. With 1 base removed from V and 5 bases from J, the gap between germline ends came to 11 bases. The CDR3 is CASSQAGRYTEAFF. For the CDR3, the DNA is TGTGCCAGCAGCCAAGCGGGGCGGTATACTGAAGCTTTCTTT.

At least ten counts were recorded for this clone. This sequence joins TRBV7-2 and TRBJ2-1; D is uncertain. The CDR3 loop spans 12 amino acids. The V and J ends lost 6 bases and 9 bases respectively, with 12 bases between them. Germline loops: CDR1 SGHTA, CDR2 FQGNSA. CDR3 protein: CASSYLTVEQFF. The CDR3 DNA is TGTGCCAGCAGTTATTTAACGGTTGAGCAGTTCTTC.

This clone showed up many times. V gene TRBV12-3 or TRBV12-4 combines with J gene TRBJ2-6, with unresolved D. The CDR3 has 16 residues. Trimming pared 6 bases from V and 3 bases from J, leaving 15 bases between. DNA of the CDR3: TGTGCCAGCAGCGGAACAAGTTTTCGTGGGGCCAACGTCCTGACTTTC. Amino acids: CASSGTSFRGANVLTF.

This clone was detected ten times or more. This chain connects TRBV7-4 to TRBJ1-5, with D uncertain. The CDR3 consists of 14 residues. The germline CDR1 and CDR2 sequences are SGHVT and SQSDAQ. The ends were cut back, 4 bases at V and 2 bases at J, with 9 bases in the middle. In DNA, the CDR3 is TGTGCCAGCAGCTCCCGGGTCCGCAATCAGCCCCAGCATTTT. Translated: CASSSRVRNQPQHF.

The sample holds many counts of this clone. The J gene is TRBJ2-3, the V gene TRBV6-1; 13 bases agree with TRBD2. Germline CDR1 is MNHNS and CDR2 is SASEGT. This CDR3 spans 13 amino acids. Germline trimming cut 10 bases from V and 3 bases from J; bases unmatched to any gene: 1. CDR3: CATTSGRTDTQYF. In nucleotides, the CDR3 is TGTGCCACGACTAGCGGGAGGACAGATACGCAGTATTTT.

This clone was picked up many times. The rearrangement joins TRBV25-1 to TRBJ2-2, with TRBD2 matching 8 bases. The CDR3 is made up of 17 amino acids. Germline values: CDR1 MGHDK, CDR2 SYGVNS. Trimming removed 4 bases from V and 4 bases from J; junction bases left unmatched: 11. The CDR3 region is CASSVRGGAQITGELFF. The CDR3 coding sequence is TGTGCCAGCAGTGTCCGGGGGGGGGCGCAGATCACCGGGGAGCTGTTTTTT.

The chain joins TRBV6-1 to TRBJ1-2; 7 bases fit TRBD1. Per germline, CDR1 MNHNS and CDR2 SASEGT. The CDR3 covers 11 residues. The V gene end was trimmed by 6 bases and the J gene end by 7 bases; junction bases not matched to a gene: 2. The CDR3 here is CASRNRGGYTF. The CDR3 bases are TGTGCCAGCAGGAACAGGGGTGGCTACACCTTC.

This clone showed up many times. The gene calls are TRBV6-5 and TRBJ2-7; 7 nucleotides match TRBD1. Germline trimming cut 2 bases from V and 3 bases from J; bases unmatched to any gene: 1. The germline V gene has CDR1 MNHEY and CDR2 SVGAGI. The CDR3 totals 13 residues. For the CDR3, the DNA is TGTGCCAGCAGTTACGGGACAGACTACGAGCAGTACTTC. Its protein product is CASSYGTDYEQYF.

This clone occurred a few times. The V gene is TRBV5-1, the J gene TRBJ2-1; D call uncertain. Germline CDR1 SGHRS, CDR2 YFSETQ. V was cut by 0 bases and J by 7 bases, with 8 bases left in between. This CDR3 is built from 13 residues. The CDR3 sequence: CASSLGDSNEQFF. The CDR3 coding sequence is TGCGCCAGCAGCTTGGGCGATTCGAATGAGCAGTTCTTC.

This clone was counted many times. This sequence joins TRBV20-1 and TRBJ2-1, with 8 bases identical to TRBD2. V trimming: 5 bases; J trimming: 9 bases; junction bases outside the gene matches: 18. The CDR3 consists of 16 residues. Looked up from germline, CDR1 is DFQATT and CDR2 is SNEGSKA (reference sequence). The CDR3 loop is CSAPPAPAGGMGEQFF. CDR3 in DNA: TGCAGTGCTCCTCCCGCTCCGGCGGGAGGAATGGGTGAGCAGTTCTTC.

This clone was counted many times. The chain carries TRBV30 and TRBJ2-7; the match to TRBD2 covers 15 bases. J lost 5 bases, V lost 3 bases, and 5 bases had no gene match. The CDR3 length is 15 residues. Per germline, CDR1 GTSNPN and CDR2 SVGIG (reference sequence). In nucleotides, the CDR3 is TGTGCCTGGAGGGGACGGACTAGCGGGAGGGACGAGCAGTACTTC. Amino acids: CAWRGRTSGRDEQYF.